One sample yielded the 3 T cell receptor beta chains listed below, sequenced in a study of naive and memory T cell subsets. Two oligonucleotides, mixed equimolar, formed the beta constant-region primer covering TRBC1 and TRBC2. Ligated cDNA was amplified by four rounds of PCR with nested alpha and beta constant-region primers and SP2. TCRdb passed the UMI-ligation and nested PCR reads through MiXCR, listing each CDR3 protein once. The sample lists 15,000 to 20,000 distinct CDR3 sequences; 8% to 9.5% were seen once. Sequencing was carried out using central memory CD8+ T cells from blood. The receptor set was obtained from a human donor in good health.

In its sample, this clonotype was seen many times. The rearrangement uses TRBV9 and TRBJ2-1, with 8 bases matching TRBD2. CDR3 size: 15 residues. Per the germline V gene, CDR1 is SGDLS and CDR2 is YYNGEE. After removal of 0 bases from V and 6 bases from J, the junction contained 5 bases not matched to a gene. DNA for the CDR3: TGTGCCAGCAGCGTAGCCAGCGGGGGTGTCAATGAGCAGTTCTTC. This translates into CASSVASGGVNEQFF.

The chain uses TRBV11-2 and TRBJ1-4; possibly TRBD1 for D (5 bases). Trimming removed 1 base at V and 4 bases at J, with 13 bases between. CDR3 length: 16 residues. Germline V lookup: CDR1 SGHAT, CDR2 FQNNGV. CDR3 nucleotides: TGTGCCAGCAGCTTAGGCAGTACAGGCAGTAATGAAAAACTGTTTTTT. Residues: CASSLGSTGSNEKLFF.

The rearrangement uses TRBV4-3 and TRBJ1-1, with D unresolved. V dropped 1 base and J dropped 5 bases, with 14 bases sitting between them. The V gene's germline CDR1 is LGHNA and CDR2 YSLEER. This CDR3 contains 15 residues. As DNA, the CDR3 is TGCGCCAGCAGCCAAGCTTCGATTAGGGTGACTGAAGCTTTCTTT. It is translated as CASSQASIRVTEAFF.